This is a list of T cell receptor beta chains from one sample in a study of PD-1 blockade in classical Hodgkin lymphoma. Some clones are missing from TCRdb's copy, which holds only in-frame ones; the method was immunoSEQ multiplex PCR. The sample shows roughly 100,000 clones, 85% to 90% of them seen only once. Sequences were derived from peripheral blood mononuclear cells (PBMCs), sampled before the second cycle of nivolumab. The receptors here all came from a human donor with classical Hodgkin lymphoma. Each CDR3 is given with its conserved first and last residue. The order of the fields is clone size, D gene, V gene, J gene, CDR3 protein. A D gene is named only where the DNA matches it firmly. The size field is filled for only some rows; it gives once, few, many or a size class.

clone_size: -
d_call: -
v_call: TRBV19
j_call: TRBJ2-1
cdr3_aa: CASSIDGPYNEQFF

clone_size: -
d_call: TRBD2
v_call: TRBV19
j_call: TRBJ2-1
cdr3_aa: CASRGTSIPYNEQFF

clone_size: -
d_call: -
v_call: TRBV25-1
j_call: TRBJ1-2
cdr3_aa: CASRGDPAIGYTF

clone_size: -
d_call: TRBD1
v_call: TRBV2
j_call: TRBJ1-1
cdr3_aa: CASTPTGGGNTEAFF

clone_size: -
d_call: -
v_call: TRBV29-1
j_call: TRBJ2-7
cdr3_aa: CSVESRVGEQYF

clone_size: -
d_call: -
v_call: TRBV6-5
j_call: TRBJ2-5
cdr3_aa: CASSFQAQETQYF

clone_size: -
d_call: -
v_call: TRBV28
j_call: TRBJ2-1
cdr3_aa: CASSGSLWQFF

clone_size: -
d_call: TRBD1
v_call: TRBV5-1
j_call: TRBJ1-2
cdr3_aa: CASSPWPGQDYGYTF

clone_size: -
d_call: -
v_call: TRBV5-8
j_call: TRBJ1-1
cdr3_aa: CASSRGTTNTEAFF

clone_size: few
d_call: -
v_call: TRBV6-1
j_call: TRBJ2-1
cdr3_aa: CASSDGFTYNEQFF

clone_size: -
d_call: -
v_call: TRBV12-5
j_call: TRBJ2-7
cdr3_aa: CASGLVLGQKTSYEQYF

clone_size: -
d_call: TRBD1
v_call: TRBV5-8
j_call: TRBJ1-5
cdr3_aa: CASSLDDGTGLSPQHF

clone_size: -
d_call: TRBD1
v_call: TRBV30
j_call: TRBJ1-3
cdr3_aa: CAWSPGGYGNTIYF

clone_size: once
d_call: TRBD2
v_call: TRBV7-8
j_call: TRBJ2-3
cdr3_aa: CASSFDISGGSDTQYF

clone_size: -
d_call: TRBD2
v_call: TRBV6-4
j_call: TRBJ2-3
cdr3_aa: CASSDGGGGTDTQYF

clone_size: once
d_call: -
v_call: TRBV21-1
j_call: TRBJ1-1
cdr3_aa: CASSKEERNTEAFF

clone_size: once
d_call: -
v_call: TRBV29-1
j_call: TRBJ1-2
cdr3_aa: CSVDRPGTLLGYTF

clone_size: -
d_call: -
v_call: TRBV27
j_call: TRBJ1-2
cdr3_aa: CASSSGANYGYTF

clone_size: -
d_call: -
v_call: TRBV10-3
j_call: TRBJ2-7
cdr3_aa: CAITRDRQADEQYF

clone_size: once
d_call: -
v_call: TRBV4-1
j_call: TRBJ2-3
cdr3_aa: CASSQEVSGDTQYF

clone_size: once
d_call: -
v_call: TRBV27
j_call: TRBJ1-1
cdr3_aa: CASSLWGGAGGWVTEAFF

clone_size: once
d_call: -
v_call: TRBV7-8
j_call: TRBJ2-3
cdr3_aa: CASSFQFSTDTQYF

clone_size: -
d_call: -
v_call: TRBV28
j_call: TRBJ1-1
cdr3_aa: CASSDIPNTEAFF

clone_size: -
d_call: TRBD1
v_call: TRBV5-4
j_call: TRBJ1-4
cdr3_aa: CASSTDRVSTNEKLFF

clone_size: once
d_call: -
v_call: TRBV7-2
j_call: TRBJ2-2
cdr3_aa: CASSLEGIATNTGELFF

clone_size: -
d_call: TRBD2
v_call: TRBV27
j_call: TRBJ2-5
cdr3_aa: CASSSWTSGETQYF

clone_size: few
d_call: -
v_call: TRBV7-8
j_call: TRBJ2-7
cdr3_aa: CASSLVGPFPPNYEQYF

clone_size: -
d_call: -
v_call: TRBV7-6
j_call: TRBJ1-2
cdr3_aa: CASSLRGGNYGYTF

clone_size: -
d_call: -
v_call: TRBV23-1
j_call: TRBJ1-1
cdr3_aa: CASIGRRNTEAFF

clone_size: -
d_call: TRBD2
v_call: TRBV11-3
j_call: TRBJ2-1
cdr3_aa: CASSENGLAGNNEQFF

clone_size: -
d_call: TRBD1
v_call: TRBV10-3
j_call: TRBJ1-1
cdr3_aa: CAISGQGAKYTEAFF

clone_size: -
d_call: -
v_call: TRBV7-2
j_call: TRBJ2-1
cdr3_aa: CASSAGQQFF

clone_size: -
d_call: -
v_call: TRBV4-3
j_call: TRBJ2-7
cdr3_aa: CASSQDGGLLQAQYF

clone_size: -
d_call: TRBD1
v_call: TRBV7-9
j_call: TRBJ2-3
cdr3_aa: CASSPRWTGGEDTQYF

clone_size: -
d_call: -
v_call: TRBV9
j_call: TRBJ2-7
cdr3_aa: CASSAALGNPPYEQYF

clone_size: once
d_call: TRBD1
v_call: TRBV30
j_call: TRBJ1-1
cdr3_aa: CAWTARGRNTEAFF

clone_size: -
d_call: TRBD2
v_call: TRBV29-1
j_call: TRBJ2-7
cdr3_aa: CSVEVPPGLAVGEQYF

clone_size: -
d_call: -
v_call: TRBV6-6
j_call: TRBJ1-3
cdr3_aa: CASTPSGNTIYF

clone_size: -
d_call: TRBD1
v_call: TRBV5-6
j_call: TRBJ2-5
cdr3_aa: CASSFRDRVSETQYF

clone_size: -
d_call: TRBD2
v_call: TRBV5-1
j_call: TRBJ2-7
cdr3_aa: CASSPGGPTYEQYF

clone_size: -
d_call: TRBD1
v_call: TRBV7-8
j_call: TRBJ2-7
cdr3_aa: CASSSRQGTHEQYF

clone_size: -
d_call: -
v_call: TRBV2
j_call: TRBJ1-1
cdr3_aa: CASRPERTVEAFF

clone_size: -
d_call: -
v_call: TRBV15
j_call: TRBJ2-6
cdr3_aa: CATSRDLPRGLGDGGANVLTF

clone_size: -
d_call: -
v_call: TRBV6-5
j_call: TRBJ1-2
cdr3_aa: CASSYSQGYYGYTF

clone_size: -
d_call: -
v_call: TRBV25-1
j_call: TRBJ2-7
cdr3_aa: CASSASYEQYF

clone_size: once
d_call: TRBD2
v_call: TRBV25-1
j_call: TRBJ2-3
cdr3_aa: CASSPPSLAGGITDTQYF

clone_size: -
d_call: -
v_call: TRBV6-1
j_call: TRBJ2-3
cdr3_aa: CANEDSTDTQYF

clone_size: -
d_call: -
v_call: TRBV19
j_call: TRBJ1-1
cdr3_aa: CASTSPAGTEAFF

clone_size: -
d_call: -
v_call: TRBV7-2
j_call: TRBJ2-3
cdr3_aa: CASSRDWISTDTQYF

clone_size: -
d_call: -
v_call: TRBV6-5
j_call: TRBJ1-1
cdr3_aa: CASSSLGGTNTEAFF

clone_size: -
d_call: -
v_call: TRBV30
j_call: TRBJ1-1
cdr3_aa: CAWSWDVRNTEAFF

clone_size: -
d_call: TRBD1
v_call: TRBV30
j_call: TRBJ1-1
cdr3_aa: CAWLVDRANTEAFF

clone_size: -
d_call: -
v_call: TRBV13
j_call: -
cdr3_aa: CASSRTLITYEQYF

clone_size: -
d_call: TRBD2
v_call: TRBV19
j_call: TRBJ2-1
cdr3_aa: CASQIGDLAGSYNEQFF

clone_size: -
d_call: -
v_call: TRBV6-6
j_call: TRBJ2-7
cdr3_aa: CASNGREYEQYF

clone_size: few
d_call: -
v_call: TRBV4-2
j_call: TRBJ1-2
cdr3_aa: CASSYQGGANYGYTF

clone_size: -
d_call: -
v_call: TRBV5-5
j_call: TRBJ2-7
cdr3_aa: CASSLGTADYEQYF

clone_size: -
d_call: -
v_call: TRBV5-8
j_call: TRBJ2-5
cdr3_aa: CASSLRGQETQYF